The 3 T cell receptor beta chains presented below share a single source sample, sequenced in a study of response to subunit inactivated influenza vaccine. TCRdb independently ran MiXCR on the RT-PCR reads; one entry per CDR3 protein. The table records under 550,000 distinct CDR3 sequences, 6.5% to 8% of them present only once. Sample: PBMCs from blood, taken roughly 24 months after vaccination. The receptors come from a man between 50 and 69 years old who received an inactivated influenza vaccine.

In nucleotides, the CDR3 is TGTGCCAGCAGCTTAGATTCGTTTTCTAGGGCTTTCTTT. This translates into CASSLDSFSRAFF. The chain joins TRBV11-3 to TRBJ1-1; D unclear. Trimming pared 0 bases from V and 11 bases from J, leaving 13 bases between. The CDR3 has 13 residues. Germline CDR1 SGHNT, CDR2 YENEEA.

V usage is TRBV10-3 and J usage is TRBJ2-7; tentative D call: TRBD2 (5 bases). CDR3 length: 16 amino acids. V dropped 0 bases and J dropped 0 bases, with 12 bases sitting between them. Germline loops: CDR1 ENHRY, CDR2 SYGVKD. The CDR3 loop reads CAISESSSGSSYEQYF. In DNA, the CDR3 is TGTGCCATCAGTGAGTCCTCTTCGGGGAGCTCCTACGAGCAGTACTTC.

This clonotype has a count of ten or more. The chain combines TRBV5-5 with TRBJ2-2, with TRBD2 matching over 10 bases. V shed 1 base, J shed 4 bases, and the junction held 4 bases outside the gene matches. Germline values: CDR1 SGHKS, CDR2 YYEKEE (reference sequence). The CDR3 consists of 16 residues. CDR3 residues: CASSLRASGGTGELFF. The DNA of the CDR3 is TGTGCCAGCAGCTTGAGGGCTAGCGGGGGCACCGGGGAGCTGTTTTTT.